Shown below are 15 T cell receptor beta chains from a single sample sequenced in a study of naive and memory T cell subsets. The beta constant-region primer was an equimolar mix of two oligonucleotides covering TRBC1 and TRBC2. Each CDR3 protein is one row after TCRdb ran MiXCR on the UMI-ligation and nested PCR reads. There are 70,000 to 95,000 distinct CDR3 sequences in the sample; 7% to 7.5% occur only once, and around 1.5% lies in the top ten. The source material was central memory CD4+ T cells from blood. Receptor source: a human donor in good health.

This clonotype occurred many times. V and J are TRBV12-3 or TRBV12-4 and TRBJ1-4; 7 positions match TRBD1. V lost 6 bases, J lost 7 bases, and 5 bases stayed unmatched. This CDR3 has 13 residues. The CDR3 DNA follows: TGTGCCAGCAGAAGGGACAGCGGTGAAAAACTGTTTTTT. Encoded protein: CASRRDSGEKLFF.

This clonotype was picked up many times. The chain has TRBV20-1 and TRBJ2-7; 14 bases match TRBD2. CDR1 is DFQATT and CDR2 is SNEGSKA in the germline V gene (reference sequence). With V trimmed by 3 bases and J by 5 bases, 6 bases remained unmatched. The CDR3 runs to 15 residues. CDR3 DNA: TGCAGTGCTAGTACCGGGACTAGCGGGAGTCACGAGCAGTACTTC. Amino acid sequence: CSASTGTSGSHEQYF.

This clonotype was counted ten times or more. The V and J genes are TRBV7-8 and TRBJ2-3, with a weak D call TRBD1 (6 bases). The CDR3 runs 16 residues. Per germline, CDR1 SGHVS and CDR2 FQNEAQ. V was cut by 4 bases and J by 1 base, with 15 bases left in between. The CDR3 DNA is TGTGCCAGCAGCTCCCCACAGGGAAGGGGCACAGATACGCAGTATTTT. It specifies CASSSPQGRGTDTQYF.

At least ten counts were recorded for this clonotype. The rearrangement joins TRBV18 to TRBJ2-3; TRBD2 matches at 7 bases. V lost 5 bases and J lost 0; bases outside the gene matches: 5. Germline lookup yields CDR1 KGHSH and CDR2 LQKENI. The CDR3 totals 15 residues. The CDR3 protein is CASSKDSGSTDTQYF. Here the CDR3 DNA reads TGTGCCAGCTCAAAGGATAGCGGGAGCACAGATACGCAGTATTTT.

The J gene is TRBJ2-1, the V gene TRBV24-1; the D gene is possibly TRBD1 (5 bases). The germline V and J ends were trimmed by 5 bases and 5 bases, with 18 bases remaining between them. CDR3 length: 16 amino acids. The germline V gene has CDR1 KGHDR and CDR2 SFDVKD. Here the CDR3 reads CATSVGSGNLDNEQFF. The DNA of the CDR3 is TGTGCCACCAGTGTGGGGTCAGGGAACCTTGACAATGAGCAGTTCTTC.

The chain joins TRBV12-3 or TRBV12-4 to TRBJ1-2, with TRBD1 matching 7 bases. V was clipped by 0 bases and J by 2 bases; unmatched bases: 3. CDR3 length: 15 residues. This CDR3 reads CASSLAGQRNYGYTF. CDR3 in DNA: TGTGCCAGCAGTTTAGCGGGACAGCGAAACTATGGCTACACCTTC.

This clonotype showed up many times. As DNA, the CDR3 is TGTGCCAGTAGTGTCGAGGACAGGTTCGGCAATGAGCAGTTCTTC. The encoded protein is CASSVEDRFGNEQFF. This rearrangement joins TRBV19 to TRBJ2-1, with TRBD1 identical over 7 bases. Germline values: CDR1 LNHDA, CDR2 SQIVND (reference sequence). V was clipped by 5 bases and J by 6 bases; unmatched bases: 10. The length of the CDR3 is 15 residues.

J is TRBJ2-5 and V is TRBV20-1, with 8 bases that match TRBD2. J was trimmed by 5 bases and V by 3 bases; bases with no gene match: 5. In germline, CDR1 is DFQATT, CDR2 SNEGSKA (reference sequence). The CDR3 contains 13 residues. The CDR3 here is CSARATSAETQYF. The CDR3 DNA reads TGCAGTGCTAGGGCGACTAGCGCGGAGACCCAGTACTTC.

V usage is TRBV27 and J usage is TRBJ2-3, with D possibly being TRBD2 (6 bases). Trimming removed 5 bases from V and 6 bases from J, with 18 bases in between. The CDR3 length is 15 residues. Per the germline V gene, CDR1 is MNHEY and CDR2 is SMNVEV (reference sequence). The CDR3 protein is CASSPRGKGSDTQYF. The CDR3 nucleotides are TGTGCCAGCAGTCCCCGCGGGAAGGGGTCGGATACGCAGTATTTT.

This clonotype was observed at least ten times. The rearrangement joins TRBV6-2 or TRBV6-3 to TRBJ1-1; no clear D. The V and J ends lost 10 bases and 7 bases respectively, with 13 bases between them. Germline values: CDR1 MNHEY, CDR2 SVGEGT. This CDR3 contains 11 residues. The CDR3 protein is CATRSGIEAFF. CDR3 nucleotides: TGTGCCACCCGTTCGGGGATTGAAGCTTTCTTT.

This clonotype appeared many times. The rearrangement links TRBV12-3 or TRBV12-4 to TRBJ2-3; a weak D match, TRBD1 (6 bases). V was clipped by 4 bases and J by 0 bases, with 8 bases between them. The CDR3 runs to 14 residues. The CDR3 region is CASSWTASTDTQYF. The CDR3 coding sequence is TGTGCCAGCAGTTGGACAGCTAGCACAGATACGCAGTATTTT.

Ten or more counts support this clonotype. The chain links TRBV10-3 to TRBJ1-4; D is perhaps TRBD1 (5 bases). The CDR3 is made up of 15 amino acids. Germline lookup yields CDR1 ENHRY and CDR2 SYGVKD. V lost 5 bases, J lost 4 bases, and 14 bases lay in between. This CDR3 is CAISRDGTDNEKLFF. CDR3 nucleotides: TGTGCCATCAGTAGAGACGGGACGGATAATGAAAAACTGTTTTTT.

This clonotype was observed many times. The J gene is TRBJ1-1, the V gene TRBV7-2; no reliable D call. The CDR3 is 13 amino acids. Trimming took 5 bases from V and 4 from J, leaving 11 bases between them. From germline, CDR1 is SGHTA and CDR2 FQGNSA. As DNA, the CDR3 is TGTGCCAGCAGCCCCCGATTAAGCACTGAAGCTTTCTTT. It encodes CASSPRLSTEAFF.

This clonotype has at least ten counts. The chain joins TRBV6-2 or TRBV6-3 to TRBJ1-2, with D unclear. Looked up from germline, CDR1 is MNHEY and CDR2 is SVGEGT. With 2 bases removed from V and 4 bases from J, the gap between germline ends came to 17 bases. This CDR3 is built from 16 residues. The CDR3 DNA reads TGTGCCAGCAGTTACCTTTTTACGAGCCCTATCTATGGCTACACCTTC. Amino acid sequence: CASSYLFTSPIYGYTF.

There are many counts of this clonotype. The chain recombines TRBV7-8 with TRBJ2-1; 11 bases fit TRBD2. CDR1 is SGHVS, CDR2 FQNEAQ, per germline. V gave up 4 bases and J gave up 6 bases; unmatched junction bases: 8. This CDR3 is built from 16 residues. In nucleotides, the CDR3 is TGTGCCAGCAGCTCGTACGGGACTAGCGGATCCAATGAGCAGTTCTTC. It specifies CASSSYGTSGSNEQFF.